This TCR beta chain comes out of a study of cytomegalovirus exposure and HLA in healthy donors. The PCR had 60 Vbeta and 13 Jbeta primers. Data came from immunoSEQ multiplex PCR; TCRdb stores just in-frame clones and leaves some out. The sample has 85,000 to 90,000 clones, and its top ten clones hold over 15%. Note on this clone: Its target is unknown.

General study results and limits: Later analysis identified several of the most significant clusters that appeared linked to common viral pathogens.

V dropped 2 bases and J dropped 0 bases, with 8 bases sitting between them. This CDR3 region has 15 residues. The germline V gene has CDR1 MNHEY and CDR2 SMNVEV (reference sequence). This TCR derives from a man aged 50-60 years in good health and CMV-seropositive. Material: PBMCs. The chain joins TRBV27 to TRBJ2-1; D is uncertain. This chain's CDR3 is CASSLGASSYNEQFF. For the CDR3, the DNA is TGTGCCAGCAGTTTAGGAGCCAGCTCCTACAATGAGCAGTTCTTC.